Included here is one TCR beta chain sequence, with context. Its antigen is not identified. Libraries were prepared by immunoSEQ multiplex PCR; TCRdb keeps only in-frame clonotypes and omits some of them. Altogether about 81,000 clones are present, 75% to 90% being singletons, with the ten largest covering approximately 0.22%. Prior autoimmune disease or systemic immunosuppression barred patients. The CDR3 loop spans 15 amino acids. The V and J ends lost 6 bases and 4 bases, in that order; junction bases with no gene match: 9. Germline CDR1 LNHDA, CDR2 SQIVND (reference sequence). These data originate in a study of OX40 agonist ivuxolimab in advanced cancers. Study-level points and caveats: Partly responding patients at 0.1-3.0 mg/kg showed some of the smallest clonal expansion.

This TCR was recovered from an adult with an advanced solid tumor such as melanoma, head and neck, liver or kidney cancer. The sample was CD4+ or CD8+ T cells sorted from blood, taken in a trial of the OX40 agonist ivuxolimab. The chain has TRBV19 and TRBJ2-1; 7 bases map to TRBD2. The CDR3 sequence is CASRDAGVGYNEQFF. The CDR3 DNA is TGTGCCAGTAGGGATGCGGGAGTCGGGTACAATGAGCAGTTCTTC.